What follows are 10 T cell receptor beta chains derived from one specimen sequenced in a study of shared clonotypes between healthy human individuals. Some clones are missing from TCRdb's copy, which holds only in-frame ones; the method was immunoSEQ multiplex PCR. The sample includes some 2.3 million clones, over 90% of them seen just once. The specimen was naive CD4+ T cells from PBMCs. Described subset: CD45RA+ positively selected. The receptors come from a man between 18 and 35 years old in good health. Some clones in this sample may be carry-over from other donors' samples.

The CDR3 DNA sequence: TGTGCCAGCAGCCGAGCCGGCGGTTACTCCTACGAGCAGTACTTC. It specifies CASSRAGGYSYEQYF. This chain joins TRBV27 and TRBJ2-7, with D unclear. V was trimmed by 6 bases and J by 0 bases, leaving 15 bases between them. Germline CDR1 is MNHEY and CDR2 is SMNVEV (reference sequence). The CDR3 has 15 residues.

The rearrangement joins TRBV7-9 to TRBJ1-1; D not resolved. Germline-derived CDR1 and CDR2 are SEHNR and FQNEAQ (reference sequence). The CDR3 extends over 15 amino acids. The V and J ends lost 0 bases and 2 bases respectively, with 10 bases between them. The CDR3, as DNA: TGTGCCAGCAGCTTAGCCAACAGCCCAAACACTGAAGCTTTCTTT. Amino acids: CASSLANSPNTEAFF.

The chain uses TRBV30 and TRBJ2-1, with a possible D match to TRBD2 (6 bases). Germline CDR1 and CDR2: GTSNPN and SVGIG (reference sequence). V was pared by 3 bases and J by 7 bases, with 13 bases between. The CDR3 consists of 13 residues. In DNA, the CDR3 is TGTGCCTGGAGCGCTAGCGCGTCGAATGAGCAGTTCTTC. This sequence encodes CAWSASASNEQFF.

The sample holds a few counts of this clone. Other DNA sequences from this sample encode an identical CDR3 as well. The chain has TRBV5-1 and TRBJ2-3; D is undetermined. The CDR3 extends over 13 amino acids. Per germline, CDR1 SGHRS and CDR2 YFSETQ. The V gene lost 3 bases and the J gene lost 1 base, with 6 bases spanning the gap. The CDR3 DNA follows: TGCGCCAGCAGCTCGCAGGGCACAGATACGCAGTATTTT. Translated: CASSSQGTDTQYF.

V gene TRBV19 combines with J gene TRBJ2-2; 7 bases map to TRBD1. Per germline, CDR1 LNHDA and CDR2 SQIVND (reference sequence). Trimming at V came to 6 bases and at J to 4 bases, leaving 14 bases not matched to a gene. The length of the CDR3 is 17 residues. This CDR3 is CASRITGAVPRTGELFF. The CDR3 region has the DNA TGTGCCAGTAGAATAACAGGGGCAGTACCGCGCACCGGGGAGCTGTTTTTT.

CDR3: CSAGRGYYTF. In DNA form, the CDR3 reads TGCAGTGCTGGCCGGGGGTACTACACCTTC. This chain joins TRBV20-1 and TRBJ1-2; D might be TRBD1 (5 bases). The CDR3 has 10 residues. Trimming shortened V by 5 bases and J by 10 bases, and 11 bases separated the two germline ends. CDR1 is DFQATT and CDR2 is SNEGSKA in the germline V gene (reference sequence).

The rearrangement joins TRBV18 to TRBJ2-1; 7 bases align to TRBD2. The CDR3 contains 14 residues. Trimming took 6 bases from V and 3 from J; bases not matched to a gene: 5. CDR1 KGHSH and CDR2 LQKENI come from the germline V gene. As DNA, the CDR3 is TGTGCCAGCTCCCGGGCTAGCGGCTACAATGAGCAGTTCTTC. Amino acid sequence: CASSRASGYNEQFF. Combining the CDR3 with reference TRBV18 and TRBJ2-1 gives the whole variable domain NAGVMQNPRHLVRRRGQEARLRCSPMKGHSHVYWYRQLPEEGLKFMVYLQKENIIDESGMPKERFSAEFPKEGPSILRIQQVVRGDSAAYFCASSRASGYNEQFFGPGTRLTVL.

The chain is built from TRBV7-3 and TRBJ2-2; D uncertain. CDR3 size: 16 residues. Trimming stripped 5 bases from V and 2 bases from J, with 15 bases between. CDR1 SGHTA and CDR2 FQGTGA come from the germline V gene. Here the CDR3 reads CASSPYRTLNTGELFF. In DNA form, the CDR3 reads TGTGCCAGCAGCCCGTACCGGACCCTCAACACCGGGGAGCTGTTTTTT. Full variable domain (rest looked up from reference TRBV7-3 and TRBJ2-2): GAGVSQTPSNKVTEKGKYVELRCDPISGHTALYWYRQSLGQGPEFLIYFQGTGAADDSGLPNDRFFAVRPEGSVSTLKIQRTERGDSAVYLCASSPYRTLNTGELFFGEGSRLTVL.

The chain recombines TRBV7-9 with TRBJ2-7, with TRBD2 matching over 11 bases. V was pared by 5 bases and J by 2 bases, with 14 bases of the junction left unmatched. Germline lookup yields CDR1 SEHNR and CDR2 FQNEAQ (reference sequence). The CDR3 consists of 18 residues. This CDR3 reads CASSHPPRTSGQTYEQYF. CDR3 bases: TGTGCCAGCAGCCACCCTCCGCGGACTAGCGGGCAGACCTACGAGCAGTACTTC.

V and J are TRBV28 and TRBJ2-7, with a weak D call TRBD2 (6 bases). V was trimmed by 8 bases and J by 1 base, leaving 21 bases between them. The CDR3 has 16 amino acids. The germline V gene encodes CDR1 MDHEN and CDR2 SYDVKM. CDR3 residues: CASAEPRPGTSYEQYF. The CDR3, as DNA: TGTGCCAGCGCCGAACCGAGGCCCGGGACTTCCTACGAGCAGTACTTC.